The TCR beta chain under discussion was sequenced for a study of radiotherapy plus CTLA-4 blockade in lung cancer. Study-level background: Disease control reached less than 40%, with objective responses in approximately 17%. Broader study findings: The authors reported that early blood T cell clone dynamics, with interferon-beta, best predicted response.

People whose metastatic non-small-cell lung cancer was chemo-refractory got focal radiation along with CTLA-4 blockade by ipilimumab. This clone was seen more than once but under ten times. The target antigen is unknown. The CDR3 runs 16 residues. Trimming pared 1 base from V and 4 bases from J, leaving 17 bases between. Germline-derived CDR1 and CDR2 are MNHNS and SASEGT. Sequenced by immunoSEQ multiplex PCR; TCRdb stores in-frame clones only, minus some. The repertoire holds about 36,000 clones, just under 75% seen once, with about a tenth in the top ten. The chain carries TRBV6-1 and TRBJ2-7, with D perhaps TRBD2 (6 bases). The receptor comes from a human donor with non-small cell lung cancer who had stable disease on radiotherapy plus ipilimumab. The sequencing used peripheral blood, collected from a patient treated with radiotherapy plus ipilimumab. The CDR3, as DNA: TGTGCCAGCAGTGAAGTGGCGGGAATCGAACGGTACGAGCAGTACTTC. Its translation is CASSEVAGIERYEQYF.